These T cell receptor beta chains were read from a single sample in a study of blood T cell repertoires in COVID-19. Libraries were prepared by immunoSEQ multiplex PCR; TCRdb keeps only in-frame clonotypes and omits some of them. The sample has roughly 360,000 clones, approximately 77% seen once; the top ten hold approximately 1%. Sequencing was done on a sample of peripheral blood. Receptors were obtained from a human donor with acute or convalescent COVID-19. The donor label of this sample is uncertain. CDR3s include the opening cysteine and the closing phenylalanine or tryptophan. The D gene is left open where the match is weak. The listing skips clone size in some rows; elsewhere it reads once, few, many or a size class.

CDR3 protein: CASSDRQGNNSLLHF
CDR3 DNA: TGTGCCAGTAGTGATCGACAGGGTAATAATTCACTCCTCCACTTT
V gene: TRBV19
clone size: -
J gene: TRBJ1-6
D gene: TRBD1

CDR3 protein: CASSLEQNTEAFF
CDR3 DNA: TGCGCCAGCAGCTTGGAGCAGAACACTGAAGCTTTCTTT
V gene: TRBV5-1
clone size: -
J gene: TRBJ1-1
D gene: -

CDR3 protein: CASSEAVGSTEAFF
CDR3 DNA: TGCGCCAGCAGTGAGGCGGTGGGTAGCACTGAAGCTTTCTTT
V gene: TRBV10-1
clone size: -
J gene: TRBJ1-1
D gene: -

CDR3 protein: CASRRDRGFEQYF
CDR3 DNA: TGTGCCAGCAGGCGGGACAGGGGGTTCGAGCAGTACTTC
V gene: TRBV2
clone size: -
J gene: TRBJ2-7
D gene: TRBD1

CDR3 protein: CASSLAPGQGAILYEQYF
CDR3 DNA: TGTGCCAGCAGCTTGGCCCCAGGGCAGGGGGCCATACTCTACGAGCAGTACTTC
V gene: TRBV5-5
clone size: -
J gene: TRBJ2-7
D gene: TRBD1

CDR3 protein: CASSVRGTGVRNTIYF
CDR3 DNA: TGTGCCAGCAGCGTAAGGGGGACAGGGGTGCGAAACACCATATATTTT
V gene: TRBV11-2
clone size: -
J gene: TRBJ1-3
D gene: TRBD1

CDR3 protein: CASSDLRASNQPQHF
CDR3 DNA: TGTGCCAGCAGTGACCTCAGGGCAAGCAATCAGCCCCAGCATTTT
V gene: TRBV6-4
clone size: -
J gene: TRBJ1-5
D gene: -

CDR3 protein: CASSPSHNSPLHF
CDR3 DNA: TGTGCCAGCAGCCCGAGCCATAATTCACCCCTCCACTTT
V gene: TRBV7-8
clone size: many
J gene: TRBJ1-6
D gene: -

CDR3 protein: CASSTGTLMNTEAFF
CDR3 DNA: TGTGCCAGTAGTACAGGAACTTTAATGAACACTGAAGCTTTCTTT
V gene: TRBV19
clone size: -
J gene: TRBJ1-1
D gene: -

CDR3 protein: CASSFAGVPLNYEQYF
CDR3 DNA: TGTGCCAGCAGTTTTGCGGGAGTCCCGTTGAACTACGAGCAGTACTTC
V gene: TRBV6-5
clone size: -
J gene: TRBJ2-7
D gene: TRBD2

CDR3 protein: CATSRDWGGAFEKLFF
CDR3 DNA: TGTGCCACCAGCAGAGATTGGGGGGGCGCCTTCGAAAAACTGTTTTTT
V gene: TRBV15
clone size: -
J gene: TRBJ1-4
D gene: -

CDR3 protein: CAIRGQHGNTEAFF
CDR3 DNA: TGTGCCATCAGGGGACAGCATGGGAACACTGAAGCTTTCTTT
V gene: TRBV10-3
clone size: -
J gene: TRBJ1-1
D gene: TRBD1

CDR3 protein: CSVRGFYGYTF
CDR3 DNA: TGCAGCGTGCGGGGCTTCTATGGCTACACCTTC
V gene: TRBV29-1
clone size: -
J gene: TRBJ1-2
D gene: -

CDR3 protein: CASSFEGRRGAQETQYF
CDR3 DNA: TGTGCCAGCAGCTTTGAGGGCCGCAGGGGGGCCCAAGAGACCCAGTACTTC
V gene: TRBV5-6
clone size: -
J gene: TRBJ2-5
D gene: -

CDR3 protein: CSATGTGELFF
CDR3 DNA: TGCAGCGCGACAGGCACCGGGGAGCTGTTTTTT
V gene: TRBV29-1
clone size: -
J gene: TRBJ2-2
D gene: -

CDR3 protein: CASSESSGGRAAEETQYF
CDR3 DNA: TGTGCCAGCAGTGAAAGTTCTGGCGGGAGAGCGGCCGAAGAGACCCAGTACTTC
V gene: TRBV6-1
clone size: -
J gene: TRBJ2-5
D gene: TRBD2

CDR3 protein: CASRYRETQYF
CDR3 DNA: TGTGCCAGCAGATACAGGGAGACCCAGTACTTC
V gene: TRBV27
clone size: -
J gene: TRBJ2-5
D gene: -

CDR3 protein: CASSDGGGGGDTQYF
CDR3 DNA: TGCGCCAGCAGTGATGGTGGGGGAGGTGGAGATACGCAGTATTTT
V gene: TRBV10-1
clone size: -
J gene: TRBJ2-3
D gene: -

CDR3 protein: CATSRPASGTTYEQYF
CDR3 DNA: TGTGCCACCAGCAGACCCGCAAGCGGGACTACCTACGAGCAGTACTTC
V gene: TRBV15
clone size: -
J gene: TRBJ2-7
D gene: TRBD2

CDR3 protein: CASRIILQGTIEAFF
CDR3 DNA: TGTGCCAGTAGGATAATACTTCAGGGGACGATTGAAGCTTTCTTT
V gene: TRBV19
clone size: -
J gene: TRBJ1-1
D gene: -

CDR3 protein: CATSRALTGGFGYTF
CDR3 DNA: TGTGCCACCAGCAGAGCCCTGACAGGGGGCTTTGGCTACACCTTC
V gene: TRBV15
clone size: few
J gene: TRBJ1-2
D gene: TRBD1

CDR3 protein: CATAVHQRATDTQYF
CDR3 DNA: TGTGCCACCGCGGTACACCAGAGAGCCACAGATACGCAGTATTTT
V gene: TRBV15
clone size: -
J gene: TRBJ2-3
D gene: -

CDR3 protein: CASSLGLTSGAFF
CDR3 DNA: TGTGCCAGCAGCTTAGGGTTAACCTCCGGGGCTTTCTTT
V gene: TRBV7-9
clone size: -
J gene: TRBJ1-1
D gene: -

CDR3 protein: CASNIAGGTDTQYF
CDR3 DNA: TGTGCCAGCAATATAGCGGGGGGGACAGATACGCAGTATTTT
V gene: TRBV6-5
clone size: -
J gene: TRBJ2-3
D gene: TRBD2

CDR3 protein: CSVGGRSTDTQYF
CDR3 DNA: TGCAGCGTTGGGGGGAGGAGCACAGATACGCAGTATTTT
V gene: TRBV29-1
clone size: -
J gene: TRBJ2-3
D gene: -

CDR3 protein: CASSSGLAAGFYNEQFF
CDR3 DNA: TGTGCCAGCAGCTCGGGGTTGGCAGCCGGATTCTACAATGAGCAGTTCTTC
V gene: TRBV7-6
clone size: -
J gene: TRBJ2-1
D gene: -

CDR3 protein: CASSWTATNEKLFF
CDR3 DNA: TGTGCCAGCAGTTGGACAGCAACTAATGAAAAACTGTTTTTT
V gene: TRBV6-5
clone size: once
J gene: TRBJ1-4
D gene: -

CDR3 protein: CASSSGYTGELFF
CDR3 DNA: TGTGCCAGCAGCTCGGGTTACACCGGGGAGCTGTTTTTT
V gene: TRBV11-3
clone size: -
J gene: TRBJ2-2
D gene: -